This TCR beta chain was obtained from a study of OX40 agonist ivuxolimab in advanced cancers. Context from the whole study: Ivuxolimab was a fully human IgG2 agonistic monoclonal antibody targeting the costimulatory receptor OX40 (CD134). Intravenous ivuxolimab was administered to patients every 2 weeks at six dose levels: 0.01, 0.1, 0.3, 1.5, 3 and 10 mg/kg. Of the approximately 53 patients in dose escalation, 19 had hepatocellular carcinoma, about 15 had melanoma, 9 had renal cell carcinoma and 9 had head and neck cancer. In the dose-escalation cohort, 82.7% of patients were male, and the mean age was approximately 60 years, with a range of about 20 to 79. The paper reports the monotherapy dose-escalation portion (N of about 51 patients) of the phase I ivuxolimab trial. Patients were allowed to have had prior anti-PD-1, anti-PD-L1 or anti-CTLA-4 therapy, and roughly 40% of the dose-escalation patients had previously received checkpoint inhibitors. Partial responses were achieved by three dose-escalation patients, of whom one had hepatocellular carcinoma and two had cutaneous melanoma. The purpose of peripheral TCRbeta sequencing was to test whether ivuxolimab changed TCR sequence diversity and led to clonal T-cell expansion. Results the study describes overall, beyond this receptor: Clonal expansion of both CD4+ and CD8+ blood T cells was observed from baseline to week 6 at doses 0.1 to 3.0 mg/kg. In the 0.1-3.0 mg/kg groups, partial responders had among the lowest normalized peripheral clonal expansion, particularly in CD8+ T cells. After ivuxolimab, more expanded clones were found on average in CD8+ T cells than in CD4+ T cells. Low levels of normalized T-cell clonal expansion were also shown by some nonresponding patients. The antigen specificity of the clonally expanded peripheral T cells was not determined.

This clone was found a few times. It lacks a known antigen. There are no base qualities to consult, and no much larger clone falls within one base. To sequence the TCRbeta CDR3 region, genomic DNA was isolated from the sorted cells. TCRbeta CDR3 regions were sequenced using the immunoSEQ Assay. In TCRdb, the immuneACCESS table is reduced to in-frame sequences with V and J assigned. These tables do not hold every clone; where another copy was compared, an unresolved V gene accounts for under half, and the others remain unexplained. The sample contains 30,000 to 40,000 clones, 83% of them found a single time. Roughly 20% of the sample lies in the top ten. Patients with a history of autoimmune disease or receiving systemic immunosuppression were excluded from the trial. Peripheral blood for TCR sequencing was drawn from every dose cohort at baseline, at cycle 4 day 1 and at cycle 7 day 1. The samples were taken from a phase I, first-in-human, multicenter, open-label dose-escalation trial of ivuxolimab. Adults with locally advanced or metastatic melanoma, renal cell carcinoma, hepatocellular carcinoma or head and neck squamous cell carcinoma were enrolled in the trial. Before TCR sequencing, CD4+ T cells and CD8+ T cells were sorted from peripheral blood as separate populations.

This material consisted of CD4+ or CD8+ T cells sorted from blood, taken in a trial of the OX40 agonist ivuxolimab. The receptor comes from an adult with an advanced solid tumor such as melanoma, head and neck, liver or kidney cancer.

CDR3 region: CASSLGTGTANEKLFF. The nucleotide sequence reads TGTGCCAGCAGCTTGGGGACCGGGACCGCAAATGAAAAACTGTTTTTT. Recombination connected TRBV5-6 to TRBJ1-4; a tentative D match to TRBD1 spans 5 bases. CDR1 SGHDT and CDR2 YYEEEE are derived from the germline V gene. Trimming at the junction amounts to 0 bases on V and 5 bases on J, and the germline ends lie 14 bases apart. The CDR3 runs 16 residues from the cysteine to the phenylalanine. The DNA shown is the 48-base CDR3, in frame from base 1.